The 14 T cell receptor beta chains given below trace back to one sample, sequenced in a study of identical twins (dated by TCRdb to the mid-2010s). The method behind the library was 5' RACE. TCRdb names Illumina HiSeq 2000 as the instrument used. TCRdb reanalyzed the raw reads on its own, using fastp at Q25 for trimming and MiXCR for clone calling, and kept in-frame beta chains. Rows with one shared CDR3 protein collapse into an entry with the most common genes and DNA. The sample table shows roughly 190,000 distinct CDR3 sequences, and more than 15% are seen once. The ten most abundant clones make up over 35% of the sample. This sample also belongs to another study, concerning T cells expressing NK-cell markers.

Sample: CD8+ T cells sorted from blood. These receptor sequences come from a woman between 18 and 30 years old in good health.

This chain uses TRBV7-9 with TRBJ2-5; D is uncertain. V was shortened by 3 bases and J by 5 bases, with 16 bases between the two germline ends. Germline lookup yields CDR1 SEHNR and CDR2 FQNEAQ (reference sequence). This CDR3 comprises 15 residues. This CDR3 is CASSFVGRNLETQYF. The CDR3 nucleotides read TGTGCCAGCAGCTTCGTCGGCAGGAACTTGGAGACCCAGTACTTC. Based on the CDR3 plus reference TRBV7-9 and TRBJ2-5, the full variable domain is DTGVSQNPRHKITKRGQNVTFRCDPISEHNRLYWYRQTLGQGPEFLTYFQNEAQLEKSRLLSDRFSAERPKGSFSTLEIQRTEQGDSAMYLCASSFVGRNLETQYFGPGTRLLVL.

This chain joins TRBV27 and TRBJ2-1; D unclear. The V end was cut by 7 bases, the J end by 13 bases, with 11 bases between. The CDR3 covers 10 residues. Germline lookup yields CDR1 MNHEY and CDR2 SMNVEV (reference sequence). The DNA of the CDR3 is TGTGCCAGCACCCGACGCGGTCAGTTCTTC. Translation gives CASTRRGQFF.

The genes are TRBV13 and TRBJ2-6, with 8 bases that match TRBD1. CDR1 and CDR2 from the germline V gene are PRHDT and FYEKMQ (reference sequence). J was trimmed by 0 bases and V by 5 bases; bases with no gene match: 3. The CDR3 has 16 residues. The CDR3 coding sequence is TGTGCCAGCAGCGGACAGGGTTACTCTGGGGCCAACGTCCTGACTTTC. It yields the protein CASSGQGYSGANVLTF. The whole variable domain, remainder taken from reference TRBV13 and TRBJ2-6, is AAGVIQSPRHLIKEKRETATLKCYPIPRHDTVYWYQQGPGQDPQFLISFYEKMQSDKGSIPDRFSAQQFSDYHSELNMSSLELGDSALYFCASSGQGYSGANVLTFGAGSRLTVL.

The rearrangement joins TRBV7-9 to TRBJ2-1; D unclear. The CDR3 runs to 14 residues. Germline CDR1 is SEHNR and CDR2 is FQNEAQ (reference sequence). V lost 4 bases and J lost 14, with 21 bases in between. Written as DNA, the CDR3 is TGTGCCAGCAGCTCGCTAATCGCCCGTACCTCGGAGTTCTTC. Translated: CASSSLIARTSEFF.

The chain recombines TRBV5-1 with TRBJ2-1; 7 bases fit TRBD2. Germline CDR1 and CDR2: SGHRS and YFSETQ. Trimming removed 0 bases from V and 8 bases from J; junction bases left unmatched: 11. CDR3 size: 16 residues. CDR3 amino acids: CASSLEGGSRGDEQFF. Written as DNA, the CDR3 is TGCGCCAGCAGCTTGGAAGGCGGGAGTCGGGGGGATGAGCAGTTCTTC.

In DNA, the CDR3 is TGCAGTGCTTCTTTCCGTGACAGGATGTCCGAGCAGTACTTC. This translates into CSASFRDRMSEQYF. The chain has TRBV20-1 and TRBJ2-7; tentative D call: TRBD1 (6 bases). This CDR3 region has 14 residues. V lost 5 bases, J lost 6 bases, and 20 bases lay in between. Germline loops: CDR1 DFQATT, CDR2 SNEGSKA (reference sequence).

This clonotype was counted a few times. The rearrangement uses TRBV4-3 and TRBJ2-3; D remains unclear. The germline CDR1 and CDR2 sequences are LGHNA and YSLEER. V lost 2 bases, J lost 0 bases, and 9 bases lay in between. The CDR3 sequence is 15 residues long. DNA of the CDR3: TGCGCCAGCAGCCAAACAGACGCTAGCACAGATACGCAGTATTTT. This codes for CASSQTDASTDTQYF.

This chain links TRBV9 with TRBJ2-1; 8 bases map to TRBD2. The CDR3 has 15 amino acids. CDR1 is SGDLS, CDR2 YYNGEE, per germline. V was pared by 4 bases and J by 5 bases, with 8 bases of the junction left unmatched. The CDR3 DNA reads as TGTGCCAGCAGCCCACCCGGGACTAGAGACAATGAGCAGTTCTTC. Translated, it gives CASSPPGTRDNEQFF. Full variable domain (rest looked up from reference TRBV9 and TRBJ2-1): DSGVTQTPKHLITATGQRVTLRCSPRSGDLSVYWYQQSLDQGLQFLIQYYNGEERAKGNILERFSAQQFPDLHSELNLSSLELGDSALYFCASSPPGTRDNEQFFGPGTRLTVL.

V and J are TRBV15 and TRBJ2-1; 10 bases agree with TRBD2. The length of the CDR3 is 14 residues. Trimming cost V 6 bases and J 5 bases; bases outside gene matches: 4. Germline lookup yields CDR1 LNHNV and CDR2 YYDKDF (reference sequence). DNA for the CDR3: TGTGCCACCAGTAGCGGGAGGAAAAACAATGAGCAGTTCTTC. As protein: CATSSGRKNNEQFF.

V usage is TRBV29-1 and J usage is TRBJ1-5; D uncertain. Trimming removed 5 bases at V and 2 bases at J, with 10 bases between. The CDR3 has 13 amino acids. CDR1 SQVTM and CDR2 ANQGSEA come from the germline V gene. CDR3 DNA: TGCAGCGTTACATTCGGTCGCAATCAGCCCCAGCATTTT. Amino acids: CSVTFGRNQPQHF. The full variable domain, with the rest looked up from reference TRBV29-1 and TRBJ1-5, is SAVISQKPSRDICQRGTSLTIQCQVDSQVTMMFWYRQQPGQSLTLIATANQGSEATYESGFVIDKFPISRPNLTFSTLTVSNMSPEDSSIYLCSVTFGRNQPQHFGDGTRLSIL.

The chain recombines TRBV5-5 with TRBJ2-7; unclear D gene. The CDR3 is 11 amino acids. The germline CDR1 and CDR2 sequences are SGHKS and YYEKEE (reference sequence). Trimming stripped 4 bases from V and 3 bases from J, with 5 bases between. As DNA, the CDR3 is TGTGCCAGCAGCCGGATCTACGAGCAGTACTTC. This sequence encodes CASSRIYEQYF. The entire variable domain, with the rest obtained from reference TRBV5-5 and TRBJ2-7, is as follows: DAGVTQSPTHLIKTRGQQVTLRCSPISGHKSVSWYQQVLGQGPQFIFQYYEKEERGRGNFPDRFSARQFPNYSSELNVNALLLGDSALYLCASSRIYEQYFGPGTRLTVT.

This chain joins TRBV4-1 and TRBJ2-1; D is unclear. Trimming pared 0 bases from V and 2 bases from J, leaving 2 bases between. CDR3 length: 13 amino acids. CDR1 is MGHRA, CDR2 YSYEKL, per germline. CDR3 sequence: CASSQEPYNEQFF. DNA of the CDR3: TGCGCCAGCAGCCAAGAACCCTACAATGAGCAGTTCTTC.

This clonotype was counted a few times. The V gene is TRBV29-1, the J gene TRBJ1-2; no clear D. This CDR3 has 8 amino acids. V was pared by 7 bases and J by 6 bases, with 3 bases between. The germline V gene has CDR1 SQVTM and CDR2 ANQGSEA. The CDR3 bases are TGCAGCGCTAATGGCTACACCTTC. It translates to CSANGYTF.

V and J are TRBV4-1 and TRBJ1-1; 7 bases map to TRBD1. Germline lookup yields CDR1 MGHRA and CDR2 YSYEKL. V was clipped by 5 bases and J by 1 base; unmatched bases: 7. The CDR3 runs to 15 residues. The CDR3 is CASSVNRGENTEAFF. The CDR3, as DNA: TGCGCCAGCAGCGTAAACAGGGGCGAGAACACTGAAGCTTTCTTT.